Listed below are T cell receptor beta chains from one sample, sequenced in a study of glioma-infiltrating T cells after dendritic cell vaccination. Sequencing was performed with immunoSEQ multiplex PCR; in TCRdb, only in-frame clones are kept and a portion is missing. The sample yields more than 100,000 clones, roughly 76% seen once. Sequenced material: blood, taken before dendritic cell vaccination. The origin of the receptors is a human donor with glioblastoma. CDR3s include the opening cysteine and the closing phenylalanine or tryptophan. Each record gives: clone size, D gene, V gene, J gene, CDR3 DNA, CDR3 protein. The D gene is left open where the match is weak. Some rows mark clone size as missing; the rest say once, few, many or name a class of expanded clone.

clone_size: -; d_call: TRBD2; v_call: TRBV4-2; j_call: TRBJ2-1; cdr3_nt: TGTGCCAGCAGCCAAGGAGCGGGGGACTACAATGAGCAGTTCTTC; cdr3_aa: CASSQGAGDYNEQFF
clone_size: -; d_call: -; v_call: TRBV11-2; j_call: TRBJ1-4; cdr3_nt: TGTGCCAGCAGCGCGTATCAGGACAGAGGGGAAAAACTGTTTTTT; cdr3_aa: CASSAYQDRGEKLFF
clone_size: -; d_call: TRBD1; v_call: TRBV2; j_call: TRBJ2-5; cdr3_nt: TGTGCCAGCACCAGGGGGCATGAGACCCAGTACTTC; cdr3_aa: CASTRGHETQYF
clone_size: -; d_call: TRBD2; v_call: TRBV29-1; j_call: TRBJ2-3; cdr3_nt: TGCAGCGTTGAAAGCGGGGGATCTAGCACAGATACGCAGTATTTT; cdr3_aa: CSVESGGSSTDTQYF
clone_size: -; d_call: TRBD1; v_call: TRBV5-1; j_call: TRBJ1-1; cdr3_nt: TGCGCCAGCAGCTGGGGACAGGAATTGAACACTGAAGCTTTCTTT; cdr3_aa: CASSWGQELNTEAFF
clone_size: -; d_call: -; v_call: TRBV6-1; j_call: TRBJ1-4; cdr3_nt: TGTGCCAGCACTATGACAGTTGAAAATGAAAAACTGTTTTTT; cdr3_aa: CASTMTVENEKLFF
clone_size: -; d_call: -; v_call: TRBV11-2; j_call: TRBJ2-7; cdr3_nt: TGTGCCAGCAGCTCAGTATCGGGCTACGAGCAGTACTTC; cdr3_aa: CASSSVSGYEQYF
clone_size: -; d_call: -; v_call: TRBV18; j_call: TRBJ2-7; cdr3_nt: TGTGCCAGCTCACCACAAATCCGGGACATTCACCACGAGCAGTACTTC; cdr3_aa: CASSPQIRDIHHEQYF
clone_size: few; d_call: TRBD1; v_call: TRBV5-8; j_call: TRBJ1-4; cdr3_nt: TGTGCCAGCAGCTTGGATGGGACAGCTAGAGAAAAACTGTTTTTT; cdr3_aa: CASSLDGTAREKLFF
clone_size: -; d_call: -; v_call: TRBV19; j_call: TRBJ1-1; cdr3_nt: TGTGCCAGTAGTAAGGTAGGGGCCACTGAAGCTTTCTTT; cdr3_aa: CASSKVGATEAFF
clone_size: -; d_call: -; v_call: TRBV19; j_call: TRBJ2-5; cdr3_nt: TGTGCCAGTAGTATTTCGGGGTACCAAGAGACCCAGTACTTC; cdr3_aa: CASSISGYQETQYF
clone_size: -; d_call: TRBD2; v_call: TRBV30; j_call: TRBJ2-3; cdr3_nt: TGTGCGTTAGCGGGGGGAAGCACAGATACGCAGTATTTT; cdr3_aa: CALAGGSTDTQYF